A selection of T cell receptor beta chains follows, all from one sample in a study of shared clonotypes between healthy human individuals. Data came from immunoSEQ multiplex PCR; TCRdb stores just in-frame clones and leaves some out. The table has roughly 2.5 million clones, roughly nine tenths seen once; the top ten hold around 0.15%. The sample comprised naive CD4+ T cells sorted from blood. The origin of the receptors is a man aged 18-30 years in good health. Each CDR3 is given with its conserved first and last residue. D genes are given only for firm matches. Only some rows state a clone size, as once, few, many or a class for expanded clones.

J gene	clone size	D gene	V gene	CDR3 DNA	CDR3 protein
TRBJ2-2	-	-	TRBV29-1	TGCAGCGTTGAACTTGCTCGCCCGGCGAACACCGGGGAGCTGTTTTTT	CSVELARPANTGELFF
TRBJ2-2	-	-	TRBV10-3	TGTGCCATCAGCCACGTCCTAGCATCGAACACCGGGGAGCTGTTTTTT	CAISHVLASNTGELFF
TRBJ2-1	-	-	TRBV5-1	TGCGCCAGCAGCTTGGAATGGGCCCCTGGGTTGTCCTACAATGAGCAGTTCTTC	CASSLEWAPGLSYNEQFF
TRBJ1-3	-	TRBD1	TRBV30	TGTGCCTGGAGTGTACGGCTACAGGGGCCTGAATCCTCTGGAAACACCATATATTTT	CAWSVRLQGPESSGNTIYF
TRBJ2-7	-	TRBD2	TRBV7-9	TGTGCCAGCAGCTTAGCCCCGGGTAGCGGGACTTCTTACGAGCAGTACTTC	CASSLAPGSGTSYEQYF
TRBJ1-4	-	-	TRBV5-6	TGTGCCAGCAGCTTAACCTCCCAGGGTAGACTGTTTTTT	CASSLTSQGRLFF
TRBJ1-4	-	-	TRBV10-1	TGCGCCACCCTTGGCCTGGTCTTTCTTAATGAAAAACTGTTTTTT	CATLGLVFLNEKLFF
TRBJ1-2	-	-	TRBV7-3	TGTGCCAGCAGCGGGGAGAGGGGTAGTGGCTACACCTTC	CASSGERGSGYTF
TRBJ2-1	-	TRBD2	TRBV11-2	TGTGCCAGCAGCTTGCGGCTACTAGCGGGGGGGCAGTACAATGAGCAGTTCTTC	CASSLRLLAGGQYNEQFF
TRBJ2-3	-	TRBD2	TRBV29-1	TGCAGCGCGATACTAGCGGGAGGGATAGATACGCAGTATTTT	CSAILAGGIDTQYF
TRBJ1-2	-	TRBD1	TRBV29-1	TGCAGCGTTGTAAAGGGGGCGGATGGCTACACCTTC	CSVVKGADGYTF
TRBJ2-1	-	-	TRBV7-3	TGTGCCAGCAGCTTAAAATCCGGCAGTGAGCAGTTCTTC	CASSLKSGSEQFF
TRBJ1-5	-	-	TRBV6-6	TGTGCCAGCATGGGACGGGCTACAAGCAATCAGCCCCAGCATTTT	CASMGRATSNQPQHF
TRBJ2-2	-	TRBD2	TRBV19	TGTGCCACCAGACTAGCGGGAGGGCCCGGGGTCACCGGGGAGCTGTTTTTT	CATRLAGGPGVTGELFF
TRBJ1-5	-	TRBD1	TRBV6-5	TGTGCCAGCAGCCCCAGGGGGGGCAATCAGCCCCAGCATTTT	CASSPRGGNQPQHF
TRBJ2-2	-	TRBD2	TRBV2	TGTGCCAGCAGTCCGCGCGGTTCTAGCGGGGGAAGCACCGGGGAGCTGTTTTTT	CASSPRGSSGGSTGELFF
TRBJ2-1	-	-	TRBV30	TGTGCCTGGAGTAACAGCTACAATGAGCAGTTCTTC	CAWSNSYNEQFF
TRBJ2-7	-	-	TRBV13	TGTGCCAGCAGCCCGTCGGGGCAGGGATTCGACGAGCAGTACTTC	CASSPSGQGFDEQYF
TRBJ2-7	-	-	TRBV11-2	TGTGCCAGCAGCACCGACTGGATCTCCTACGAGCAGTACTTC	CASSTDWISYEQYF
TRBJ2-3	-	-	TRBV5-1	TGCGCCAGCAGCTTAGACGTACCTAGCACAGATACGCAGTATTTT	CASSLDVPSTDTQYF
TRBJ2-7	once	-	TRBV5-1	TGCGCCAGCAGGAGGGACTCCTACGAGCAGTACTTC	CASRRDSYEQYF
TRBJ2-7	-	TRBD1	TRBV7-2	TGTGCCAGCAGCTTAGTCGGGGGACAGGGTCCATACGAGCAGTACTTC	CASSLVGGQGPYEQYF
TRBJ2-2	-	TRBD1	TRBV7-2	TGTGCCAGCAGCTTAGCGTGGGCAGGGGGCTGGGCCGGGGAGCTGTTTTTT	CASSLAWAGGWAGELFF
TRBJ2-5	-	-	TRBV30	TGTGCCTGGAGTGTCTCGGAGACCCAGTACTTC	CAWSVSETQYF
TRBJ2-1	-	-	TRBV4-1	TGCGCCAGCAGCCAACGGGACGCGGCGGACGATGAGCAGTTCTTC	CASSQRDAADDEQFF
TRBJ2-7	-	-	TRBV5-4	TGTGTCAGCAGCTTGTCTAAAGACCGTGGGGCCTACGAGCAGTACTTC	CVSSLSKDRGAYEQYF
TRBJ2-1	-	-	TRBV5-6	TGTGCCAGCAGCCGGGTGTCCGGGGATGAGCAGTTCTTC	CASSRVSGDEQFF
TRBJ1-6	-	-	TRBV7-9	TGTGCCAGCAGCATGGGAAGGAGCAATTCACCCCTCCACTTT	CASSMGRSNSPLHF